A selection of T cell receptor beta chains follows, all from one sample in a study of OX40 agonist ivuxolimab in advanced cancers. Libraries were prepared by immunoSEQ multiplex PCR; TCRdb keeps only in-frame clonotypes and omits some of them. The sample has about 69,000 clones, around 87% seen once. The material was CD4+ or CD8+ T cells sorted from blood, obtained in a trial of the OX40 agonist ivuxolimab. Receptor source: an adult with an advanced solid tumor such as melanoma, head and neck, liver or kidney cancer. Both conserved end residues are part of each CDR3. The D gene is left open where the match is weak.

V: TRBV27
J: TRBJ1-5
D: .
CDR3: CASRGTSEGQPQHF

V: TRBV11-3
J: TRBJ2-3
D: TRBD2
CDR3: CASSQGGRATDTQYF

V: TRBV6-5
J: TRBJ1-5
D: .
CDR3: CASSPQVRSNQPQHF

V: TRBV7-6
J: TRBJ2-1
D: TRBD2
CDR3: CASSRGTSGTKQFF

V: TRBV4-3
J: TRBJ2-7
D: TRBD2
CDR3: CASSQDPSGSWYEQYF

V: TRBV11-2
J: TRBJ2-7
D: .
CDR3: CASSLQGRGSEQYF

V: TRBV11-2
J: TRBJ2-3
D: .
CDR3: CASSPRRGGAPTDTQYF

V: TRBV5-1
J: TRBJ2-7
D: .
CDR3: CASSLESGIYEQYF

V: TRBV7-9
J: TRBJ2-2
D: TRBD2
CDR3: CASSLSLAGPTGELFF

V: TRBV28
J: TRBJ1-2
D: .
CDR3: CASRLGGGYTF

V: TRBV29-1
J: TRBJ2-1
D: .
CDR3: CSVLWRRPNNEQFF

V: TRBV28
J: TRBJ2-2
D: TRBD2
CDR3: CASNPSGRNTGELFF